This T cell receptor beta chain is from a study of blood T cell repertoires in COVID-19. Turning to the study itself: Samples of COVID-19 (acute and convalescent) were obtained from the United States, Italy and Spain.

CDR3 length equals 12 residues. The V end lost 1 base, the J end lost 9 bases, and 7 bases lay between the germline ends. Germline assignment: CDR1 SGHDN and CDR2 FVKESK. In the study's own analysis: Amplification of reference gene primers provided the estimated nucleated cell counts. Repertoires were generated with immunoSEQ multiplex PCR, while TCRdb's copy carries only in-frame clones and drops some. That table furnishes V, J and clone size, whereas the DNA furnished D and trimming. Of approximately 200,000 clones in the sample, roughly 87% were seen once. The sequence came from a woman aged 30 to 39 who had recovered from COVID-19. The rearrangement uses TRBV14 and TRBJ2-4, with D unresolved. The material sequenced was PBMCs or T cells enriched from blood (not recorded which). The CDR3 protein is CASSQVNGIQYF. CDR3 nucleotide sequence: TGTGCCAGCAGCCAAGTTAACGGCATTCAGTACTTC. Variable domain in full (rest from reference TRBV14 and TRBJ2-4): EAGVTQFPSHSVIEKGQTVTLRCDPISGHDNLYWYRRVMGKEIKFLLHFVKESKQDESGMPNNRFLAERTGGTYSTLKVQPAELEDSGVYFCASSQVNGIQYFGAGTRLSVL.